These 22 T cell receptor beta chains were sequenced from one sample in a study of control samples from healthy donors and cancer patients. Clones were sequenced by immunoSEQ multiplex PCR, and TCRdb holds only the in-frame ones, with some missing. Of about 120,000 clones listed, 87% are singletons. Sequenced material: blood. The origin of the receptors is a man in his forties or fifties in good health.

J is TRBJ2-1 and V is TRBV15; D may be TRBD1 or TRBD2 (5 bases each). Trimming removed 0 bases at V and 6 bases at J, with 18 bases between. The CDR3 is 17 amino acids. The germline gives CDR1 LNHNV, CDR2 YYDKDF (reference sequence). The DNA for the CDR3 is TGTGCCACCAGCAGAGAATGGGGGAGCCGGGGTGGCAATGAGCAGTTCTTC. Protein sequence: CATSREWGSRGGNEQFF.

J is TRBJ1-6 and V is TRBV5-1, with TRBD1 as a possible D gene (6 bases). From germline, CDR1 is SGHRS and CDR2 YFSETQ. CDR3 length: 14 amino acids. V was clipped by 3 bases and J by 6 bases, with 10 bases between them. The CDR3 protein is CASSSRGGNSPLHF. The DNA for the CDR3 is TGCGCCAGCAGCTCGAGAGGGGGTAATTCACCCCTCCACTTT.

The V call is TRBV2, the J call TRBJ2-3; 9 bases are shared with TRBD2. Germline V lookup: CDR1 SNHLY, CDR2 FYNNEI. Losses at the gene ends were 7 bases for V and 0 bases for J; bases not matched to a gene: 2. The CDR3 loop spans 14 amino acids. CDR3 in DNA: TGTGCCAGCAAGCGGGGGGCTAGCACAGATACGCAGTATTTT. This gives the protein CASKRGASTDTQYF.

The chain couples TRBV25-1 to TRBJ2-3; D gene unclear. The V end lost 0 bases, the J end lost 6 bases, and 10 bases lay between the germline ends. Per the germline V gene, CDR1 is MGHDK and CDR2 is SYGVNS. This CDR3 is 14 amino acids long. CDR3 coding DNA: TGTGCCAGCAGTGAATATTCTCAGGTGGATACGCAGTATTTT. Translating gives CASSEYSQVDTQYF.

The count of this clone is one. The CDR3 sequence: CASSPGFANTEAFF. CDR3 sequence (DNA): TGCGCCAGCAGTCCAGGGTTCGCGAACACTGAAGCTTTCTTT. V gene TRBV10-1 combines with J gene TRBJ1-1; a weak D match, TRBD1 (5 bases). The germline V and J ends were trimmed by 5 bases and 1 base, with 11 bases remaining between them. This CDR3 spans 14 amino acids. CDR1 and CDR2 from the germline V gene are WNHNN and SYGVQD (reference sequence).

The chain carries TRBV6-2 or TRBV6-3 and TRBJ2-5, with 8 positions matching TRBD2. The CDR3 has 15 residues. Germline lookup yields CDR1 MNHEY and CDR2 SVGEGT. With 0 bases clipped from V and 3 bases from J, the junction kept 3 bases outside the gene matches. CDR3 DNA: TGTGCCAGCAGTTACTCAGTAGCGGGGAAAGAGACCCAGTACTTC. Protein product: CASSYSVAGKETQYF.

The DNA for the CDR3 is TGTGCCAGCAGTGTGGAAGCAGGGGGAAGTAGTACGCAGTATTTT. This gives the protein CASSVEAGGSSTQYF. The J gene is TRBJ2-3, the V gene TRBV25-1, with 7 bases matching TRBD1. The V gene end was trimmed by 4 bases and the J gene end by 8 bases; junction bases not matched to a gene: 12. There are 15 residues in the CDR3. Germline CDR1 MGHDK, CDR2 SYGVNS. Drawing the rest from reference TRBV25-1 and TRBJ2-3, the complete variable domain is EADIYQTPRYLVIGTGKKITLECSQTMGHDKMYWYQQDPGMELHLIHYSYGVNSTEKGDLSSESTVSRIRTEHFPLTLESARPSHTSQYLCASSVEAGGSSTQYFGPGTRLTVL.

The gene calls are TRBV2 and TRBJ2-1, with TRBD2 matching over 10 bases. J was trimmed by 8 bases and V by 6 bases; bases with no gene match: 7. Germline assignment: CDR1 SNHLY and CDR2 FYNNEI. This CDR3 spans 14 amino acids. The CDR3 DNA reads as TGTGCCAGCAGCGGGACTAGCGTGGGCCATGAGCAGTTCTTC. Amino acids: CASSGTSVGHEQFF.

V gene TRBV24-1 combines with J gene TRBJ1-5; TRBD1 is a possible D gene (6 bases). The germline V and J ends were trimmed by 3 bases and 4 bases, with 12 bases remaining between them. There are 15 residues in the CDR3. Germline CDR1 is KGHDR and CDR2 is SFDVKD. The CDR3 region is CATSDPDSGNQPQHF. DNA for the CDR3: TGTGCCACCAGTGATCCGGACAGCGGGAATCAGCCCCAGCATTTT.

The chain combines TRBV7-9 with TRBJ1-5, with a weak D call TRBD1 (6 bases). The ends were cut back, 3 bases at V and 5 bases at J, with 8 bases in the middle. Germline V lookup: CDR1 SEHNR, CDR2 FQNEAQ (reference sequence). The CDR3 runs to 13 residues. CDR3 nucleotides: TGTGCCAGCAGCTTTTCAGGGGATCAGCCCCAGCATTTT. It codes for CASSFSGDQPQHF. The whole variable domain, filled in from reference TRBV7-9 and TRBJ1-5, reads DTGVSQNPRHKITKRGQNVTFRCDPISEHNRLYWYRQTLGQGPEFLTYFQNEAQLEKSRLLSDRFSAERPKGSFSTLEIQRTEQGDSAMYLCASSFSGDQPQHFGDGTRLSIL.

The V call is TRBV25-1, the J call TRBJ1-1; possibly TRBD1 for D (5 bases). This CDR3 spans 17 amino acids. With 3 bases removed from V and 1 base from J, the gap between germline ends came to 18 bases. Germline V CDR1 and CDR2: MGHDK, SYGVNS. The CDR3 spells CASSDPSRGRGNTEAFF. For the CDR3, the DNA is TGTGCCAGCAGTGACCCCAGTCGGGGGAGGGGGAACACTGAAGCTTTCTTT.

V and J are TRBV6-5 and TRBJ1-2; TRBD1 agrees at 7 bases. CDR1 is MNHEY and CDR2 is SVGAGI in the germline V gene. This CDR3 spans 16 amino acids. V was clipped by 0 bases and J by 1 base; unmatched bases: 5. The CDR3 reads CASSYSPTGSNYGYTF. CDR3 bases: TGTGCCAGCAGTTACTCACCGACAGGGAGTAACTATGGCTACACCTTC.

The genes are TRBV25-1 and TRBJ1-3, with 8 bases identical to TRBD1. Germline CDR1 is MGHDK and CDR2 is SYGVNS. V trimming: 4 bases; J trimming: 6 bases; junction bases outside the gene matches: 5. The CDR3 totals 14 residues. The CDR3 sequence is CASSVWTGTNTIYF. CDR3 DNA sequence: TGTGCCAGCAGTGTTTGGACAGGGACAAACACCATATATTTT.

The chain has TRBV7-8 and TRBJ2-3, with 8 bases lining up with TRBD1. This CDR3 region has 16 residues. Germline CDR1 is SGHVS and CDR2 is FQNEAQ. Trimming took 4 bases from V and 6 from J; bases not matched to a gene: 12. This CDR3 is CASSSKGTGGPDTQYF. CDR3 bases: TGTGCCAGCAGCTCCAAAGGCACAGGGGGACCCGATACGCAGTATTTT. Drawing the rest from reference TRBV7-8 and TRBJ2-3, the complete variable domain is GAGVSQSPRYKVAKRGQDVALRCDPISGHVSLFWYQQALGQGPEFLTYFQNEAQLDKSGLPSDRFFAERPEGSVSTLKIQRTQQEDSAVYLCASSSKGTGGPDTQYFGPGTRLTVL.

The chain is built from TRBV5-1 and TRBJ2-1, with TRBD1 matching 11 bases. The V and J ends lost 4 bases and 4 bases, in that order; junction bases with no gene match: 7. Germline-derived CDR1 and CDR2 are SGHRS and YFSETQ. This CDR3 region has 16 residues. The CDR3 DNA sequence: TGCGCCAGCAGCCCTAGGACAGGGGGCCTATACAATGAGCAGTTCTTC. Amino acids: CASSPRTGGLYNEQFF. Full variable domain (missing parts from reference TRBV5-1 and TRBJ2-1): KAGVTQTPRYLIKTRGQQVTLSCSPISGHRSVSWYQQTPGQGLQFLFEYFSETQRNKGNFPGRFSGRQFSNSRSEMNVSTLELGDSALYLCASSPRTGGLYNEQFFGPGTRLTVL.

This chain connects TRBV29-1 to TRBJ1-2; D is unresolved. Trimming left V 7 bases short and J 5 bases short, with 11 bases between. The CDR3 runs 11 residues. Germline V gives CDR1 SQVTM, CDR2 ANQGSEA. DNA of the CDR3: TGCAGCGCTTCGGGAGGATATGGCTACACCTTC. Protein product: CSASGGYGYTF.

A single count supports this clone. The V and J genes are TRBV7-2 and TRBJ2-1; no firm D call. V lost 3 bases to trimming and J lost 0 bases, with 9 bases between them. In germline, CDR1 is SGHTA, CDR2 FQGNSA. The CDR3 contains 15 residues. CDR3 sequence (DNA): TGTGCCAGCAGCTTTCAGTCGAGCTCCTACAATGAGCAGTTCTTC. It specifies CASSFQSSSYNEQFF.

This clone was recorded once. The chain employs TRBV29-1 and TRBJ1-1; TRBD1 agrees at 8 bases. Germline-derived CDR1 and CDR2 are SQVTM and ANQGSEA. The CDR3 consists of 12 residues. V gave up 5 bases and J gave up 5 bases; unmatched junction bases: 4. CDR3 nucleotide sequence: TGCAGCGTTTTCAGGGGGCGGACTGAAGCTTTCTTT. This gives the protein CSVFRGRTEAFF.

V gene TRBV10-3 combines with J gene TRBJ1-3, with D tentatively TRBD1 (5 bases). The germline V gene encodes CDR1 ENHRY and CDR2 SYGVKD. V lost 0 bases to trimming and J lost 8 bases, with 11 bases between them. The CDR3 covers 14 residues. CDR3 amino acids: CAISESLRADTIYF. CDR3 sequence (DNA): TGTGCCATCAGTGAGTCGCTCAGGGCGGACACCATATATTTT.

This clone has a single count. The CDR3 reads CSVTRGQLLLAGGSYEQYF. The DNA for the CDR3 is TGCAGCGTTACAAGGGGACAGCTACTACTAGCGGGGGGTTCCTACGAGCAGTACTTC. The V and J genes are TRBV29-1 and TRBJ2-7; 12 bases line up with TRBD2. Per germline, CDR1 SQVTM and CDR2 ANQGSEA. This CDR3 has 19 amino acids. V was clipped by 5 bases and J by 1 base; unmatched bases: 18.

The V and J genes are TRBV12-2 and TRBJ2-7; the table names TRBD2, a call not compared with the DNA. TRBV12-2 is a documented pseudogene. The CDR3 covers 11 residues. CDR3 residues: CASRLVCCKYF. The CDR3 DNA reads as TGTGCAAGTCGCTTAGTATGTTGTAAGTACTTC.

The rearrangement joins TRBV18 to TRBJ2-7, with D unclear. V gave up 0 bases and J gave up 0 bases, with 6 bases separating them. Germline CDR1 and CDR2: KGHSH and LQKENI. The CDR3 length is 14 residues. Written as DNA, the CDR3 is TGTGCCAGCTCACCACCTACAAACTCCTACGAGCAGTACTTC. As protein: CASSPPTNSYEQYF.